One T cell receptor beta chain is described in this entry. The antigen is not known. The data belong to a study of T and B cells in COVID-19 patients. Study as a whole: COVID-19 patients gave peripheral blood either during active infection or after recovery. Study results and limitations: Patients with COVID-19 reportedly showed strongly skewed T cell receptor beta variable and joining gene usage. Sorted SARS-CoV-2-responsive or tetramer+ T cells and CD4+, regulatory and CD8+ subsets were not yet sequenced.

Multiplex PCR with BIOMED2 TRB-A/B primer pools amplified TRB rearrangements. One entry per CDR3 protein, called by TCRdb with MiXCR from the multiplex PCR reads. The repertoire holds 8,000 to 9,500 distinct CDR3 sequences, about 26% seen once, with approximately 6% in the top ten. Each TRB amplification used roughly 230-550 ng of genomic DNA from blood. The source material was blood. The source is a human donor who had recovered from COVID-19.

The CDR3 nucleotides are TGTGCCAGCAGACTACCCCTGGGGGCAGATACGCAGTATTTT. This encodes CASRLPLGADTQYF. The rearrangement uses TRBV28 and TRBJ2-3; D could derive from TRBD1 or TRBD2 (5 bases each). Germline V gives CDR1 MDHEN, CDR2 SYDVKM. Trimming left V 6 bases short and J 4 bases short, with 14 bases between. The CDR3 has 14 amino acids. Full variable domain (missing parts from reference TRBV28 and TRBJ2-3): DVKVTQSSRYLVKRTGEKVFLECVQDMDHENMFWYRQDPGLGLRLIYFSYDVKMKEKGDIPEGYSVSREKKERFSLILESASTNQTSMYLCASRLPLGADTQYFGPGTRLTVL.